This T cell receptor beta chain was obtained from a study of T cell responses to AZD1222 COVID-19 vaccine. The study's findings and limits: A reported finding is that nearly half of spike-specific TCRs target unmutated variant regions. Researchers took repertoire samples only after the peak T cell response had come.

About this clone: Its antigen is currently unknown.

Sequencing used immunoSEQ multiplex PCR; TCRdb keeps in-frame clones, though not all of them. Of some 120,000 clones detected, around 90% appear once; the ten largest clones hold approximately 27%. V lost 8 bases, J lost 4 bases, and 14 bases lay in between. The CDR3 spans 13 residues. V is TRBV12-3 or TRBV12-4 and J is TRBJ1-1; D remains ambiguous. This receptor was taken from an adult in good health. The sample was peripheral blood, taken on day 0 of AZD1222 vaccination. The CDR3 DNA reads TGTGCCAGCTCGCGCCTTAGCACCACTGAAGCTTTCTTT. It encodes CASSRLSTTEAFF.